This T cell receptor (beta chain) was sequenced in a study of metastatic and nonmetastatic thyroid tumors. Study-wide background: Repertoire comparisons spanned blood and tumor or nodule tissue from malignant and benign thyroid patients.

Study results and limitations: A significant increase in TCR beta diversity was reportedly seen in malignant thyroid tumors relative to benign nodules, in blood and tumor.

V was cut by 5 bases and J by 4 bases, with 12 bases left in between. The CDR3 contains 13 residues. CDR1 and CDR2 (germline): MNHEY, SMNVEV (reference sequence). Each patient went into thyroid surgery without having received any treatment. TCRdb reanalyzed the PCR reads via MiXCR. In the table there are about 93,000 clones, about an eighth of which are singletons. Many counts were recorded for this clone. Its antigen remains unknown. A read error may explain this, as a much larger clone is one base away. The chain uses TRBV27 and TRBJ2-7; the D is unclear. This clonotype originated in a female donor with papillary thyroid cancer or a benign thyroid nodule (not recorded which). Some clones in this sample may be carry-over from other donors' samples. Sequenced material: blood. This CDR3 reads CASSPNRVYEQYF. The CDR3 DNA follows: TGTGCCAGCAGTCCGAACCGAGTGTACGAGCAGTACTTC.